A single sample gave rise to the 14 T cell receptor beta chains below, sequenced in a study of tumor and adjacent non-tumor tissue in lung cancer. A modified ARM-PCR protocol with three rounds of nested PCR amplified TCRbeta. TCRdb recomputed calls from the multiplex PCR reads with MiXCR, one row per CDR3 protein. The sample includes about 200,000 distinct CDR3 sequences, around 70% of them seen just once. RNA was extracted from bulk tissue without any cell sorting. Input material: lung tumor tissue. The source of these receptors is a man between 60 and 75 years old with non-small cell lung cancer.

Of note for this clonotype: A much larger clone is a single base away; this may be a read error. This chain's CDR3 is CASSPGLGRNQLQHF. The CDR3 region has the DNA TGTGCCAGCAGCCCCGGCCTTGGCCGCAATCAGCTCCAGCATTTT. The chain is built from TRBV12-3 or TRBV12-4 and TRBJ1-5; the D is unclear. This CDR3 region has 15 residues.

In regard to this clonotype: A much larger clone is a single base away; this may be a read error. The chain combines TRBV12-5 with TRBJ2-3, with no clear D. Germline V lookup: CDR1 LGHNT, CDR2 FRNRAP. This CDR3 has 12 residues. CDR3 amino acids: CANGSVGDTQYF. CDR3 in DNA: TGTGCTAATGGTTCCGTAGGAGATACGCAGTATTTT.

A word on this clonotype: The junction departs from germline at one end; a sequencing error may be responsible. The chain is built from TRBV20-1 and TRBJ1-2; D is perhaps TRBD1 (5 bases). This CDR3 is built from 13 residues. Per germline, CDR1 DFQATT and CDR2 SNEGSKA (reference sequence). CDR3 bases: TGCAGTGCCCCACATGGGACCCACTATGGCTACGCCTTC. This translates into CSAPHGTHYGYAF.

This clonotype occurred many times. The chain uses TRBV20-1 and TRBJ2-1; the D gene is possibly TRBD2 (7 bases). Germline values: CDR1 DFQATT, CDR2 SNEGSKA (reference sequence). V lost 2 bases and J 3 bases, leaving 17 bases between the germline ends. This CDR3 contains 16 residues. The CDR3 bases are TGCAGTGCTAGACCCGAAGGCGGGGGCCTCTACAATGAGCAGTTCTTC. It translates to CSARPEGGGLYNEQFF.

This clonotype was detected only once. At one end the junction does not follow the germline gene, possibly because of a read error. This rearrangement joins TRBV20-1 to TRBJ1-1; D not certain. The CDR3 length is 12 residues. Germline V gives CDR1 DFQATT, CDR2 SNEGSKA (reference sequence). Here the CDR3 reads CSARGGYAEGFF. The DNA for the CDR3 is TGCAGTGCTAGGGGCGGGTACGCTGAAGGTTTCTTT.

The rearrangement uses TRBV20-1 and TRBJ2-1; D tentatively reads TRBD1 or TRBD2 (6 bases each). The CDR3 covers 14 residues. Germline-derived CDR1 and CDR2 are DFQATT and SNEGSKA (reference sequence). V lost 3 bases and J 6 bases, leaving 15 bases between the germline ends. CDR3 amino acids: CSASRSGGGNEQFF. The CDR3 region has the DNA TGCAGTGCTAGTCGTAGCGGAGGGGGCAATGAGCAGTTCTTC.

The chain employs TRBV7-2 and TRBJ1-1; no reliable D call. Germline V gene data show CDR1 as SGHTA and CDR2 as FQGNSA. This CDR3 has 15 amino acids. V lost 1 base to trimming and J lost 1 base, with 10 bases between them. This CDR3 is CASSLGPETNTEAFF. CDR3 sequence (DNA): TGTGCCAGCAGCTTAGGCCCAGAGACGAACACTGAAGCTTTCTTT.

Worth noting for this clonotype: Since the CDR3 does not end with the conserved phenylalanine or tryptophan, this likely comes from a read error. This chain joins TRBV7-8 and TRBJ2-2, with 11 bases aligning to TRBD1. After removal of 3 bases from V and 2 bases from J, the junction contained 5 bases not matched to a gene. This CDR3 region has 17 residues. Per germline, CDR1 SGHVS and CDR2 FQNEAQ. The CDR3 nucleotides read TGTGCCAGCAGCTTTCCGGGACAGGGGGTAAACACCGGGGAGCTGTTTTGT. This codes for CASSFPGQGVNTGELFC.

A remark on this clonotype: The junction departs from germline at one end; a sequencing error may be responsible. The CDR3 DNA reads TGTGCCAGCAGTTACGGGGTGGGACAGGGGGTTAATGATCAGTTCTTC. It translates to CASSYGVGQGVNDQFF. The V gene is TRBV6-5, the J gene TRBJ2-1, with 11 bases that match TRBD1. The CDR3 sequence is 16 residues long. The germline CDR1 and CDR2 sequences are MNHEY and SVGAGI.

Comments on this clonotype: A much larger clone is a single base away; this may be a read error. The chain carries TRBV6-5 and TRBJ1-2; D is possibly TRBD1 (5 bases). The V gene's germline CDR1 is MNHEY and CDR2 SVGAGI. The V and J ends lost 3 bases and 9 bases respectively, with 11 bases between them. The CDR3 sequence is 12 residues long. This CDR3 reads CASSYGTGCYTF. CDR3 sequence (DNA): TGTGCCAGCAGTTATGGGACGGGATGCTACACCTTC.

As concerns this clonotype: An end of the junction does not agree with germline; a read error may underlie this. The CDR3 DNA reads as TGCAGTGCTAGGCGCACGGGCTCTGGAAACATCATATATTTT. Translation: CSARRTGSGNIIYF. The chain couples TRBV20-1 to TRBJ1-3; no firm D call. CDR3 length: 14 amino acids. Germline V gene sequence: CDR1 DFQATT, CDR2 SNEGSKA (reference sequence).

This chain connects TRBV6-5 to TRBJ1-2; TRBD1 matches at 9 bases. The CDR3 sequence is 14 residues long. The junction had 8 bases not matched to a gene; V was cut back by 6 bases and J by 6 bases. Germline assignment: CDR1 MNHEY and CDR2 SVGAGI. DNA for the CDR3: TGTGCCAGCAGACGACAGGGGGGGGCCCATGGCTACACCTTC. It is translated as CASRRQGGAHGYTF.

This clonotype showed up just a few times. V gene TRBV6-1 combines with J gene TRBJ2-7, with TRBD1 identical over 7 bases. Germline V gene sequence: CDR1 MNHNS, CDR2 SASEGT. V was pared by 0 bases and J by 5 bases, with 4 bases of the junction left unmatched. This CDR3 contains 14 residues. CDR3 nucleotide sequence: TGTGCCAGCAGTGAAGCCTACAGGGGAAACGAGCAGTACTTC. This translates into CASSEAYRGNEQYF.

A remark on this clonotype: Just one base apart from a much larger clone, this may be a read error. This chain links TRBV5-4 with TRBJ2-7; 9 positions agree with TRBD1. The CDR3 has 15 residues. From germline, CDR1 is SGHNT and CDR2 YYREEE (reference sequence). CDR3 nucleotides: TGTGCCAGCAGCCGTCAACAGGGGGCGACCTACGATCAGTACTTC. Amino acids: CASSRQQGATYDQYF.